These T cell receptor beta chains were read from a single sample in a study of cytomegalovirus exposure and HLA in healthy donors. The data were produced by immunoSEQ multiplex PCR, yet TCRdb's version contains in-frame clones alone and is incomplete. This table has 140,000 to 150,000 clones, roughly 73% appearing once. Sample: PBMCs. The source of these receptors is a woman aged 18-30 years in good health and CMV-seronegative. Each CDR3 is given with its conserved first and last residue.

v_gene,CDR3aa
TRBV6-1,CASSDQGQGVKNIQYF
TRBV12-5,CASGLVRGVPILSGNTIYF
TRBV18,CASSERQGITGELFF
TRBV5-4,CASSDPTKRSTDTQYF
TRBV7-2,CASSPDSASYGYTF
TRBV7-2,CASSDLLGRVGTGELFF
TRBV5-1,CASSSGQIQETQYF
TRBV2,CASSGSGNTEAFF
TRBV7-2,CASSLVGQGYGGAWEQFF
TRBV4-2,CASSQASGVGETQYF
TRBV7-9,CASSLLGGQNYGYTF
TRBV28,CASRSQAPGELFF
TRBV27,CASSLWQGNEKLFF
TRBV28,CASSGQGNTEAFF
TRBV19,CASSILEQYF
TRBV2,CASSFWGDNSPLHF
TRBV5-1,CASSSLQGATGELFF
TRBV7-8,CASSHFDRDVNEQFF
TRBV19,CASSIVLPTDGYTF
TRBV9,CASSSGPGQGIDTQYF
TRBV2,CASTVGLAGLETQYF
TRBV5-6,CASSAVTSGRNNEQFF
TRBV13,CASSQTSGDTDTQYF
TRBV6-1,CASSETPGLAFQETQYF
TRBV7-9,CASSFEQGNSPLHF
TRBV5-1,CASSFQGQGNEQFF
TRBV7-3,CASSPVEGVANGLTF
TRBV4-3,CASSQEGGVSGAYSDTQYF
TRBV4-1,CASSQVKFVGEKLFF
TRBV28,CASSLAHQRGDTDTQYF
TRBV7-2,CASSSLGGLINEQFF
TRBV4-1,CASSQPRGNTEAFF
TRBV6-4,CASSGRLAGSYNEQFF
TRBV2,CASSGFFGGRDYNEQFF
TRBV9,CASSSQGQGRGELFF
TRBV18,CASSFQALTTNEKLFF